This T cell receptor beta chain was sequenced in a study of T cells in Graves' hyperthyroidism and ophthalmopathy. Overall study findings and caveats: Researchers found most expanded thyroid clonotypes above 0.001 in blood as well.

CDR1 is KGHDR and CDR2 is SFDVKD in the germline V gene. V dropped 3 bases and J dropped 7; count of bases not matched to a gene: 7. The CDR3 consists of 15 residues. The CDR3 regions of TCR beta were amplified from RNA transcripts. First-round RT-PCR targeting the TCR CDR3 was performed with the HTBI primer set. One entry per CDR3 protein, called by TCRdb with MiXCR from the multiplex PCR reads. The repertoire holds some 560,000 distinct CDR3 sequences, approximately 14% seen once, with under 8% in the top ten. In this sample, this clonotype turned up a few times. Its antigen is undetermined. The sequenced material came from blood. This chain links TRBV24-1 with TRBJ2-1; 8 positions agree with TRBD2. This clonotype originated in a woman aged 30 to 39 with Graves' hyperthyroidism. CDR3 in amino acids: CATSDPGGGQNEQFF. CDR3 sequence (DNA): TGTGCCACCAGTGATCCCGGGGGGGGACAAAATGAGCAGTTCTTC.